A single T cell receptor (beta chain) is shown here with its context. The sample comes from a study of response to subunit inactivated influenza vaccine. V was trimmed by 6 bases and J by 1 base, leaving 13 bases between them. CDR1 and CDR2 (germline): SGHAT, FQNNGV. This CDR3 region has 15 residues. MiXCR was run by TCRdb on the RT-PCR reads, yielding one entry per CDR3 protein. The data contain around 600,000 distinct CDR3 sequences, about 11% of them seen just once; the ten biggest clones take up 8% to 13%. The sample also formed part of further work on T cells expressing NK-cell markers. That work states: In generating TCR beta cDNA, 5'RACE template switching with UMIs was used. From sorted CD3+CD56+NKG2C+, CD3+CD56+NKG2C- and CD3+CD56-NKG2C+ T cells came the TCR beta repertoires. Only alpha-beta TCR T cells were sorted in several experiments, using an anti-gamma-delta TCR antibody.

Specimen: PBMCs from blood, collected on the day of vaccination. This TCR was sampled from a man in his fifties or sixties who received an inactivated influenza vaccine. The chain joins TRBV11-2 to TRBJ2-4, with D possibly TRBD1 on 5 matching bases. The CDR3: CASSEFPGAKNIQYF. The CDR3 DNA reads as TGTGCCAGCAGTGAATTCCCAGGGGCCAAAAACATTCAGTACTTC.